The 8 T cell receptor beta chains below all came from one sample that was sequenced in a study of CD8 T cells in ankylosing spondylitis. TCRdb itself ran the 5' RACE reads through MiXCR, one entry per CDR3 protein. The sample lists under 250,000 distinct CDR3 sequences; roughly 25% were seen once. Sequencing was done on a sample of blood, either unsorted or a sorted T cell fraction (not recorded which). The origin of the receptors is a male donor with ankylosing spondylitis or in good health (not recorded which).

V gene TRBV4-3 combines with J gene TRBJ2-1, with D unresolved. The CDR3 loop spans 15 amino acids. Germline CDR1 is LGHNA and CDR2 is YSLEER. The V end was cut by 4 bases, the J end by 8 bases, with 18 bases between. CDR3 nucleotide sequence: TGCGCCAGCAGCCTATATCAGGATACTATCGATGAGCAGTTCTTC. It is translated as CASSLYQDTIDEQFF.

This clonotype occurred a few times. The chain carries TRBV7-2 and TRBJ2-7, with a tentative D call TRBD1 (5 bases). Germline CDR1 SGHTA, CDR2 FQGNSA. The CDR3 length is 16 residues. The germline V and J ends were trimmed by 0 bases and 2 bases, with 14 bases remaining between them. The CDR3 nucleotides are TGTGCCAGCAGCTTAGCCAAAGGGCAGGGTACCTACGAGCAGTACTTC. It specifies CASSLAKGQGTYEQYF. The full variable domain, in which reference TRBV7-2 and TRBJ2-7 provide the parts outside the CDR3, is GAGVSQSPSNKVTEKGKDVELRCDPISGHTALYWYRQSLGQGLEFLIYFQGNSAPDKSGLPSDRFSAERTGGSVSTLTIQRTQQEDSAVYLCASSLAKGQGTYEQYFGPGTRLTVT.

This clonotype was picked up many times. This rearrangement joins TRBV7-2 to TRBJ2-1; D is undetermined. This CDR3 spans 13 amino acids. The V end was cut by 0 bases, the J end by 2 bases, with 2 bases between. Germline assignment: CDR1 SGHTA and CDR2 FQGNSA. The CDR3, as DNA: TGTGCCAGCAGCTTAGCCACCTACAATGAGCAGTTCTTC. It codes for CASSLATYNEQFF.

This chain uses TRBV10-3 with TRBJ2-1; maybe TRBD1 (6 bases). V was cut by 6 bases and J by 1 base, with 13 bases left in between. The CDR3 contains 15 residues. Germline CDR1 is ENHRY and CDR2 is SYGVKD. CDR3 DNA: TGTGCCATCAGCGAGAGAGGGACATCCTACAATGAGCAGTTCTTC. This codes for CAISERGTSYNEQFF.

The genes are TRBV20-1 and TRBJ2-7; TRBD1 aligns across 7 bases. The trim removed 6 bases at V and 3 bases at J, leaving 20 bases unmatched. The germline V gene encodes CDR1 DFQATT and CDR2 SNEGSKA (reference sequence). This CDR3 is 17 amino acids long. The CDR3 sequence is CSARTGERAISIYEQYF. CDR3 sequence (DNA): TGCAGTGCGCGGACAGGCGAAAGGGCCATCTCCATCTACGAGCAGTACTTC.

This clonotype was seen once. V usage is TRBV6-1 and J usage is TRBJ2-4; TRBD2 matches at 7 bases. The CDR3 contains 16 residues. Trimming cost V 4 bases and J 0 bases; bases outside gene matches: 6. The V gene's germline CDR1 is MNHNS and CDR2 SASEGT. CDR3 sequence: CASSAEAGLAKNIQYF. For the CDR3, the DNA is TGTGCCAGCAGTGCAGAAGCGGGGCTAGCCAAAAACATTCAGTACTTC.

CDR3 amino acids: CASSPPAPRSYEQYF. The CDR3 DNA is TGTGCCAGCAGCCCCCCCGCGCCCAGATCCTACGAGCAGTACTTC. V and J are TRBV28 and TRBJ2-7, with D unclear. Trimming stripped 6 bases from V and 1 base from J, with 16 bases between. Germline V CDR1 and CDR2: MDHEN, SYDVKM. The length of the CDR3 is 15 residues.

This clonotype was found many times. The rearrangement joins TRBV5-1 to TRBJ2-7; D is undetermined. Per the germline V gene, CDR1 is SGHRS and CDR2 is YFSETQ. There are 12 residues in the CDR3. V was cut by 5 bases and J by 7 bases, with 13 bases left in between. The CDR3 protein is CASRLPAWEQYF. For the CDR3, the DNA is TGCGCCAGCAGATTGCCCGCTTGGGAGCAGTACTTC.